This T cell receptor (beta chain) was retrieved from a study of OX40 agonist ivuxolimab in advanced cancers. Overall study: The patients received agonistic anti-OX40 (CD134) antibody ivuxolimab. Partial responses, seen in three patients, involved one hepatocellular carcinoma and two cutaneous melanomas.

V lost 5 bases and J lost 1, with 11 bases in between. The germline V gene encodes CDR1 SGHAT and CDR2 FQNNGV. The CDR3 consists of 14 residues. Data came from immunoSEQ multiplex PCR; TCRdb stores just in-frame clones and leaves some out. The sample yields 65,000 to 95,000 clones, 91% seen once. Blood was sampled at baseline, cycle 4 day 1, and cycle 7 day 1. Source: CD4+ or CD8+ T cells sorted from blood, taken in a trial of the OX40 agonist ivuxolimab. V usage is TRBV11-2 and J usage is TRBJ1-1; D gene unclear. This clonotype was obtained from an adult with an advanced solid tumor such as melanoma, head and neck, liver or kidney cancer. CDR3 sequence: CASSPRLQNTEAFF. The CDR3 DNA follows: TGTGCCAGCAGCCCCCGTCTTCAGAACACTGAAGCTTTCTTT.